This entry concerns a single TCR beta chain. Its antigen is not known. This record comes from a study of glioma-infiltrating T cells after dendritic cell vaccination. General study findings and limits: Survival was not directly related to TCR clonality in these patients.

The immunoSEQ assay amplified TCRB CDR3 from up to roughly 2 ug DNA. Repertoires were generated with immunoSEQ multiplex PCR, while TCRdb's copy carries only in-frame clones and drops some. The table has about 73,000 clones, 82% seen once. CDR3 length equals 13 residues. The V gene end was trimmed by 8 bases and the J gene end by 4 bases; junction bases not matched to a gene: 8. Germline assignment: CDR1 MNHEY and CDR2 SMNVEV (reference sequence). This clonotype originated in a human donor with glioblastoma. Sequencing was performed on blood, taken before dendritic cell vaccination. The chain couples TRBV27 to TRBJ2-7; TRBD2 matches 7 bases. CDR3 sequence reads: CASHRTSSYEQYF. As DNA, the CDR3 is TGTGCCAGCCATCGGACTAGTTCTTACGAGCAGTACTTC.